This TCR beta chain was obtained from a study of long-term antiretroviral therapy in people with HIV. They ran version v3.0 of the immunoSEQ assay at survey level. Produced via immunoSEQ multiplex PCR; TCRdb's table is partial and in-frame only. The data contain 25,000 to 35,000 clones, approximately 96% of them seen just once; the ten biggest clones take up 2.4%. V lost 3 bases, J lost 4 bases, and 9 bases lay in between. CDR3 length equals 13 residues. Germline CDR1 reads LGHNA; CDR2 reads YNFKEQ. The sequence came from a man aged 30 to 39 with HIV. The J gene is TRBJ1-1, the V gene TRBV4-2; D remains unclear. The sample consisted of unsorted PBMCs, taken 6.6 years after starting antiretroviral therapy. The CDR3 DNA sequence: TGTGCCAGCAGCCAGGGGAGGAGCACTGAAGCTTTCTTT. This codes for CASSQGRSTEAFF.